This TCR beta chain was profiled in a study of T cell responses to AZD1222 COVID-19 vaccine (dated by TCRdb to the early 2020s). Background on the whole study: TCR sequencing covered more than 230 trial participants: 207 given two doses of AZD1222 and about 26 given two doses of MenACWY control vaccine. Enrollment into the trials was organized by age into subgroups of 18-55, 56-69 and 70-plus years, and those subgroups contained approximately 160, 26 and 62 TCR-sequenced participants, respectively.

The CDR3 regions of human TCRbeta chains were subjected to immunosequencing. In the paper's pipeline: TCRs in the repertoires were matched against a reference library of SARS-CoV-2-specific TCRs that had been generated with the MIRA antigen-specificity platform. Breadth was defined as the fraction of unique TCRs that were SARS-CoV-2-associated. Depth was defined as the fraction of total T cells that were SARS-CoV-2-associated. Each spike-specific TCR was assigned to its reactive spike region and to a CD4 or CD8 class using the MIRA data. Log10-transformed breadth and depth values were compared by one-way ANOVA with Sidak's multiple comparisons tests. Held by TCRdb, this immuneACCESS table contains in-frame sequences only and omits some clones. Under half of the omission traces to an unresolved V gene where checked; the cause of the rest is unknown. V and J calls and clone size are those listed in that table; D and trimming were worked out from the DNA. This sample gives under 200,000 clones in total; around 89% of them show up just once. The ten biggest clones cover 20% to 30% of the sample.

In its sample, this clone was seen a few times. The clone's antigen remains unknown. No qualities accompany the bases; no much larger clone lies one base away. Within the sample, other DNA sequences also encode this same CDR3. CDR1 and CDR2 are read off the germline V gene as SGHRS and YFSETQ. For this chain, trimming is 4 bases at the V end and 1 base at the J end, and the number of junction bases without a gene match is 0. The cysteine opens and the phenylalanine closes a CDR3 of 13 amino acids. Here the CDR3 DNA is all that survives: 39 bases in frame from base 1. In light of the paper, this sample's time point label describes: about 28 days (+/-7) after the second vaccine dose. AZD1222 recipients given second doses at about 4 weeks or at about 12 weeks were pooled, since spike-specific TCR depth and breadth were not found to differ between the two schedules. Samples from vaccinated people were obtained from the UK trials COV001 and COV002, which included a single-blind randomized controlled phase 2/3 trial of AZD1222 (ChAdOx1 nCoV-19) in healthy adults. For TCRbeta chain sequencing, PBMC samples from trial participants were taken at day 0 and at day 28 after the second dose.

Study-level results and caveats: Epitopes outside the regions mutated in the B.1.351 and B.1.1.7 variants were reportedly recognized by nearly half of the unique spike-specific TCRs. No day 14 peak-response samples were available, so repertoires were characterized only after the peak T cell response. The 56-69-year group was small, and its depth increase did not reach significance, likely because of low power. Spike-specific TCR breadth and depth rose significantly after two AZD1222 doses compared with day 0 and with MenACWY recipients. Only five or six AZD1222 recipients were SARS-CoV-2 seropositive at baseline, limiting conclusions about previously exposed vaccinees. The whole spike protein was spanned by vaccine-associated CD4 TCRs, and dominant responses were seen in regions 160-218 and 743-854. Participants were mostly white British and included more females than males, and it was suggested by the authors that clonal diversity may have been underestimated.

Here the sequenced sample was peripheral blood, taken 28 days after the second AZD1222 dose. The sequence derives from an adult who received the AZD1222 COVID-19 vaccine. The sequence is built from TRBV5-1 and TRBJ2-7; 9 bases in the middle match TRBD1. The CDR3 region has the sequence CASSGQGSYEQYF. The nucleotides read TGCGCCAGCAGCGGACAGGGGTCCTACGAGCAGTACTTC.